The sequence of this T cell receptor beta chain was determined in a study of blood T cell repertoires in COVID-19. The wider study: There were acute and convalescent COVID-19 samples, and they came from the United States, Italy and Spain. Sources were T cells, B-cell-depleted T cells, or PBMCs; the material itself was cDNA or gDNA.

The CDR3 runs to 17 residues. The germline gives CDR1 ENHRY, CDR2 SYGVKD. The ends lost 2 bases at V and 9 bases at J; junction bases unmatched: 12. Measured with immunoSEQ multiplex PCR; TCRdb has only the in-frame clones, and not every one. The repertoire holds some 130,000 clones, with under 90% as singletons. Which cohort a participant joined came from the clinical history participants gave. V and J are TRBV10-3 and TRBJ1-6, with 8 bases aligning to TRBD1. Sequenced: PBMCs or T cells enriched from blood (not recorded which). The sequence was collected from a man between 40 and 49 years old with acute COVID-19. The CDR3: CAISERAYGQGGSPLHF. CDR3 nucleotide sequence: TGTGCCATCAGTGAGCGGGCTTATGGACAGGGAGGTTCACCCCTCCACTTT.